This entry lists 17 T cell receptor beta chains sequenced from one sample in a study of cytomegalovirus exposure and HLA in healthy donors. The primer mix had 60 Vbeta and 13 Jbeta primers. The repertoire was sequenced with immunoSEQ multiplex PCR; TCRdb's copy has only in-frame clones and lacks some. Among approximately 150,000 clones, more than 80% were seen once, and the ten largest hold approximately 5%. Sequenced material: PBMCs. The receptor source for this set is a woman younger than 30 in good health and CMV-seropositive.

The CDR3 here is CASSPRSSNEKLFF. The CDR3, as DNA: TGTGCCAGCAGCCCACGGTCGAGTAATGAAAAACTGTTTTTT. The chain uses TRBV7-2 and TRBJ1-4; D unresolved. Per the germline V gene, CDR1 is SGHTA and CDR2 is FQGNSA. With 5 bases removed from V and 4 bases from J, the gap between germline ends came to 11 bases. The CDR3 extends over 14 amino acids.

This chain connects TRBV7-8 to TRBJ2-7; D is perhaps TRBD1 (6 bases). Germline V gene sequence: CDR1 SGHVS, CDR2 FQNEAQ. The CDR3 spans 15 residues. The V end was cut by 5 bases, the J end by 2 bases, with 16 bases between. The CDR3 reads CASSPVTGKTYEQYF. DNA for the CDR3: TGTGCCAGCAGCCCGGTCACAGGGAAGACCTACGAGCAGTACTTC.

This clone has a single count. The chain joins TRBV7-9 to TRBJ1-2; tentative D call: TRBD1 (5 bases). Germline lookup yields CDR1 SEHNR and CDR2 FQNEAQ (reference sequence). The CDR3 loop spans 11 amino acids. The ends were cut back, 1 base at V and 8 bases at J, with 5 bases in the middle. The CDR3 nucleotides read TGTGCCAGCAGCTTAGACAGGGGCTACACCTTC. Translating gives CASSLDRGYTF.

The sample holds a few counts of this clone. This CDR3 is CASSGRGVHYEQYF. CDR3 nucleotides: TGTGCCAGCAGTGGCCGCGGGGTGCACTACGAGCAGTACTTC. The V call is TRBV6-1, the J call TRBJ2-7; tentatively, D is TRBD2 (6 bases). CDR3 length: 14 residues. V was cut by 4 bases and J by 3 bases, with 13 bases left in between. In germline, CDR1 is MNHNS, CDR2 SASEGT.

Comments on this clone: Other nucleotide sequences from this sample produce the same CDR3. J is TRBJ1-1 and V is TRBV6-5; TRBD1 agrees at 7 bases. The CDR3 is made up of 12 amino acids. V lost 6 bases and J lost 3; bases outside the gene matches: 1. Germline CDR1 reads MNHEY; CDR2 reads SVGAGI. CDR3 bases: TGTGCCAGCAGAACAGGGGACACTGAAGCTTTCTTT. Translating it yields CASRTGDTEAFF.

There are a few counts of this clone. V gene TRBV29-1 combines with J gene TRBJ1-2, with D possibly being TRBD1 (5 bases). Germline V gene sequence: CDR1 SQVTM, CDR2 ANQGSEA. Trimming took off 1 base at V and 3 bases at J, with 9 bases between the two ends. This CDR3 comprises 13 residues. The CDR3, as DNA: TGCAGCGTTGAAGGGGGCTGGTACTATGGCTACACCTTC. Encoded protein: CSVEGGWYYGYTF.

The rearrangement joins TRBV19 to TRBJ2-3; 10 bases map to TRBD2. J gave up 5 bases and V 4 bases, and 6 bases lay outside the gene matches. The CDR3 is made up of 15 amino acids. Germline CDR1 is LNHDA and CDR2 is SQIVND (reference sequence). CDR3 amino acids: CASSTLAGEVDTQYF. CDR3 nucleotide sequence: TGTGCCAGTAGTACGCTAGCGGGGGAGGTAGATACGCAGTATTTT.

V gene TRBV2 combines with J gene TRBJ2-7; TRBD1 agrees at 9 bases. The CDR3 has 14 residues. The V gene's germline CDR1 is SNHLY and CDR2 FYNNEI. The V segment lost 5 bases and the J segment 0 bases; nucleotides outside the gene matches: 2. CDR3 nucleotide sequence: TGTGCCAGCAGTTGGGACAGGGACTCCTACGAGCAGTACTTC. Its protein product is CASSWDRDSYEQYF.

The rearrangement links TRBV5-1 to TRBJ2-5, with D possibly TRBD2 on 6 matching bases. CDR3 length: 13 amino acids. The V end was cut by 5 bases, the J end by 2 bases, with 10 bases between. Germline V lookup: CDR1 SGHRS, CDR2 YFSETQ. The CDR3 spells CASSWRDQETQYF. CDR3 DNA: TGCGCCAGCAGTTGGAGGGATCAAGAGACCCAGTACTTC.

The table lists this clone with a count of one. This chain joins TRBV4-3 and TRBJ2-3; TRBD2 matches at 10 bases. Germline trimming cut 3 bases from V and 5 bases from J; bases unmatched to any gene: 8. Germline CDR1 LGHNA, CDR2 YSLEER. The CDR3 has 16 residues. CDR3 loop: CASSQLERGGVDTQYF. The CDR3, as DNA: TGCGCCAGCAGCCAGCTGGAGCGGGGGGGTGTAGATACGCAGTATTTT.

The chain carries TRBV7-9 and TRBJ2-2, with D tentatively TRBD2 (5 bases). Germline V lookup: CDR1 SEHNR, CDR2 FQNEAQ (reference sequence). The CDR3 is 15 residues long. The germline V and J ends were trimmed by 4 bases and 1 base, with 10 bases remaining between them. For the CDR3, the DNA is TGTGCCAGCAGCTCGGACTCTCGGAACACCGGGGAGCTGTTTTTT. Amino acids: CASSSDSRNTGELFF.

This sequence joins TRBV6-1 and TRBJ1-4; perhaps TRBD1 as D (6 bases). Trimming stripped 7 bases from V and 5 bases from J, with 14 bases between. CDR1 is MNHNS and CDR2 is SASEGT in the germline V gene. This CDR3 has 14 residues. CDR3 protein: CASISQGWNEKLFF. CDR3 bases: TGTGCCAGCATCTCTCAGGGGTGGAATGAAAAACTGTTTTTT.

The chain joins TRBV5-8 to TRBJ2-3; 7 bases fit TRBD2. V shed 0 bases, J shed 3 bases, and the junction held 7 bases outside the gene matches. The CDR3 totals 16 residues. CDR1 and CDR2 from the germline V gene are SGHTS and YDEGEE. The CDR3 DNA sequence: TGTGCCAGCAGCTTGGTCGCGGGGGAAGAGACAGATACGCAGTATTTT. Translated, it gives CASSLVAGEETDTQYF.

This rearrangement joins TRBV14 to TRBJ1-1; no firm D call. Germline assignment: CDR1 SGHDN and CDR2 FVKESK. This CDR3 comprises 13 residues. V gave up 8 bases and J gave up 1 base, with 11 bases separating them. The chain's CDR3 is CASAQAGNTEAFF. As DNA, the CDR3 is TGTGCCAGCGCTCAGGCAGGGAACACTGAAGCTTTCTTT.

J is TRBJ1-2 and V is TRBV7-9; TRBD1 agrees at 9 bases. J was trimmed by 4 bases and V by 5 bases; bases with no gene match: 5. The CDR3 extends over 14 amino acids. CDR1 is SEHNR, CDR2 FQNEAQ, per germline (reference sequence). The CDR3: CASSPTDRGYGYTF. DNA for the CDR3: TGTGCCAGCAGCCCCACGGACAGGGGCTATGGCTACACCTTC.

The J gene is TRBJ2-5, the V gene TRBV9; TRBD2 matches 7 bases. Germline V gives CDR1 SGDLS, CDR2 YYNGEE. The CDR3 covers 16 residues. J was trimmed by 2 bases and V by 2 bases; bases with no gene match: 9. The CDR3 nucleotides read TGTGCCAGCAGCGTTCACAATGGGGGGGGGCAAGAGACCCAGTACTTC. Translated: CASSVHNGGGQETQYF.

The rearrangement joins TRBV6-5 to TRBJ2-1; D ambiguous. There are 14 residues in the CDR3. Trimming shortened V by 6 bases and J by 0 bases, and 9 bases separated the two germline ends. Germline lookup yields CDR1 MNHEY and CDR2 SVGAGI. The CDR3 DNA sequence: TGTGCCAGCAGACTAAGGAGCTCCTACAATGAGCAGTTCTTC. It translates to CASRLRSSYNEQFF.